Reported below is one TCR beta chain. This sample is part of a study of T cell changes during pregnancy in multiple sclerosis. Generated by immunoSEQ multiplex PCR, the TCRdb table keeps only in-frame clones and is missing some. The table shows tens of thousands of clones, with about 87% occurring only once. V lost 2 bases and J 0 bases, leaving 8 bases between the germline ends. This CDR3 region has 15 residues. Germline CDR1 and CDR2: GTSNPN and SVGIG (reference sequence). The sequencing used CD8+ T cells from peripheral blood mononuclear cells, collected in the third trimester of pregnancy. The genes are TRBV30 and TRBJ2-6; a weak D match, TRBD1 (5 bases). This receptor was identified in a female donor with multiple sclerosis, enrolled in a pregnancy study. CDR3: CAWSPDSSGANVLTF. Here the CDR3 DNA reads TGTGCCTGGAGTCCTGACAGCTCTGGGGCCAACGTCCTGACTTTC.